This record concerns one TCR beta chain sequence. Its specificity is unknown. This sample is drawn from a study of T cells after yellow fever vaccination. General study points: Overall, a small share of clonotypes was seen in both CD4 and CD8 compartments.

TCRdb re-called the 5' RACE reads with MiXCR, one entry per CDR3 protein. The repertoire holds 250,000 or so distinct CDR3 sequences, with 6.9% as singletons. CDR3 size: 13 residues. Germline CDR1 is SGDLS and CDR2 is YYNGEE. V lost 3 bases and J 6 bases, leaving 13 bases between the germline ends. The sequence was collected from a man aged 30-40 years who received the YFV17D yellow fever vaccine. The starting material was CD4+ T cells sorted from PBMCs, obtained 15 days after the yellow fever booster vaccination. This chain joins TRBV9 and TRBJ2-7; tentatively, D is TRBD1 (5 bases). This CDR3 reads CASSGVVGAEQYF. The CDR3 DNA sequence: TGTGCCAGCAGCGGAGTGGTAGGGGCCGAGCAGTACTTC.